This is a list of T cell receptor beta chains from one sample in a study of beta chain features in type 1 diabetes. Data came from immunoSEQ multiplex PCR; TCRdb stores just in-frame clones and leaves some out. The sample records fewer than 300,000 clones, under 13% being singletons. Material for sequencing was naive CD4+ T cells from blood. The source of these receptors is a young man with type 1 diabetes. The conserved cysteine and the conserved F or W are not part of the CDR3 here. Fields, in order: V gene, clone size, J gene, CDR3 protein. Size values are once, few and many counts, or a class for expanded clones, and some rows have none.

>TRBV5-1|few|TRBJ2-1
ASSTVAGGPGNEQF
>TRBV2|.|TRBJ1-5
ASREGQDDPQH
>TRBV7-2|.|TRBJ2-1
ASSPPGDEQF
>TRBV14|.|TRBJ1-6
ASSQQGAGSPLH
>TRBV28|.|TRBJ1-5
ASSTPRTDQPQH
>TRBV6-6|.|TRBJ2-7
ASTQESPYEQY
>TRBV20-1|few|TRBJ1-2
SAGQGYGYT
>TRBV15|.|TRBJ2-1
ATSRDPGDYNEQF
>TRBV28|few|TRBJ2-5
ASSLDNQETQY
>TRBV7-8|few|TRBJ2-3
ASSLVPKGDTDTQY
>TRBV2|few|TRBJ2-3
ASSETSGVDTQY
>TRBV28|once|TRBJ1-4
ASSFLTGGGDEKLF
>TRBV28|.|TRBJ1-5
ASRYGVQPQH
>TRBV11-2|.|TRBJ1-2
ASSPIRDRGNYGYT
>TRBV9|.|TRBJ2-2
ASSVQAGGLSGELF
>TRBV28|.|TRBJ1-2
ATEGGIQHYGYT
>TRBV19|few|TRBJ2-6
ASSRQGPASGANVLT
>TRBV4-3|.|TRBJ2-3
ASSQDFGGGARDTQY
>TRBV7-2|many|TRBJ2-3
ASSARDTQY
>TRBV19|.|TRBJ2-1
ASSSEAGSSYNEQF
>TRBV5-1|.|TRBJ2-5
ASSRGLAGRETQY
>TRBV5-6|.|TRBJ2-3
ASHGLRGQPRGGTQY
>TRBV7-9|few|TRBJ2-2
ASSSYSGGTNTGELF
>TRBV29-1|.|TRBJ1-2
SATAYNRGPGYT
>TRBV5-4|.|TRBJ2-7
ASSLSGGAPHEQY
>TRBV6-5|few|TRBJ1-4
ASSYSGHGNEKLF
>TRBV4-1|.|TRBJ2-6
ASSLGTGVSGANVLT
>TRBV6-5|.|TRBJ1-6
ASSYRRVGSPLH
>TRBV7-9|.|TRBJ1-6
ASSPSALH